This T cell receptor (beta chain) was captured in a study of T cell repertoires in cytomegalovirus infection. Study at large: Public signatures in TCR beta pointed to CMV infection and matching HLA type. Study-wide points: HLA-C-restricted TCR beta clonotypes specific for CMV led the ex vivo response. Cumulative frequency (of public TCR beta family members) identified carriers of CMV plus the relevant HLA.

Concerning this clonotype: Its antigen remains unidentified.

V was shortened by 0 bases and J by 0 bases, with 8 bases between the two germline ends. Germline values: CDR1 LGHNA, CDR2 YNFKEQ. CDR3 length: 16 amino acids. Each CDR3 protein gets one entry after TCRdb re-called the reads with MiXCR. The table includes fewer than 900,000 distinct CDR3 sequences, approximately 32% detected once. The chain combines TRBV4-2 with TRBJ1-4; D ambiguous. This receptor was identified in a human donor in good health (CMV status not recorded). Some clones in this sample may be carry-over from other donors' samples. The specimen comprised cultured CD8+ T cells from PBMCs, sampled from culture after CMV antigen stimulation. The CDR3: CASSQDLDATNEKLFF. The CDR3 nucleotides read TGTGCCAGCAGCCAAGATCTTGATGCAACTAATGAAAAACTGTTTTTT.